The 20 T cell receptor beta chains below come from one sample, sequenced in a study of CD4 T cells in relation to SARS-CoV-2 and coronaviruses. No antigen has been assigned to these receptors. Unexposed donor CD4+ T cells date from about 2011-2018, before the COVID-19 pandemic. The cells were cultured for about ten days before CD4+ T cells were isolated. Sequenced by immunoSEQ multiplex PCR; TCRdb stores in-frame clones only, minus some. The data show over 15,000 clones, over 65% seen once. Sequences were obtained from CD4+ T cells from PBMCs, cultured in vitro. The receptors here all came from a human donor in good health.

In DNA form, the CDR3 reads TGTGCCAGCAGCTTGGGGGGCAGGGGGTGGGATGAGCAGTTCTTC. It is translated as CASSLGGRGWDEQFF. The gene calls are TRBV7-2 and TRBJ2-1; TRBD1 might be the D (7 bases). Trimming removed 3 bases from V and 8 bases from J, with 17 bases in between. Germline V CDR1 and CDR2: SGHTA, FQGNSA. This CDR3 has 15 amino acids.

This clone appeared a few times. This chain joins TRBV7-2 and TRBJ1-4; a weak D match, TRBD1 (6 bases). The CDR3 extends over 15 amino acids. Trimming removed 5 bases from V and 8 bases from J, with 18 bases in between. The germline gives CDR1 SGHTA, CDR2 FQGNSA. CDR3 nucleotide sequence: TGTGCCAGCAGCGCTAAGGTGGGGGCAGGAGAAAAACTGTTTTTT. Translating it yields CASSAKVGAGEKLFF.

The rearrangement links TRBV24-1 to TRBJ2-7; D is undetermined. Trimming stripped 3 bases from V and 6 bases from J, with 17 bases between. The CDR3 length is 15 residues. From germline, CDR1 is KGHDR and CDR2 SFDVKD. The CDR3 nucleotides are TGTGCCACCAGTGATGCAAGTAACCCCTTCCGCGAGCAGTACTTC. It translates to CATSDASNPFREQYF.

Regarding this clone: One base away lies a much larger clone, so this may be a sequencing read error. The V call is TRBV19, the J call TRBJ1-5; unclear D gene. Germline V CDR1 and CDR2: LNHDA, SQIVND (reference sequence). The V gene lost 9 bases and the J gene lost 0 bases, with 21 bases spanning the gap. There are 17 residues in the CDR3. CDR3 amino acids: CASSSDGSKYSNQPQHF. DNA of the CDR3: TGTGCCAGCAGTTCTGATGGCAGCAAATATAGCAATCAGCCCCAGCATTTT.

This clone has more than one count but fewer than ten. The CDR3 loop reads CASSQADYGYTF. CDR3 sequence (DNA): TGCGCCAGCAGCCAGGCAGACTATGGCTACACCTTC. This chain uses TRBV4-1 with TRBJ1-2, with D uncertain. Trimming took off 3 bases at V and 3 bases at J, with 5 bases between the two ends. The germline V gene encodes CDR1 MGHRA and CDR2 YSYEKL. This CDR3 comprises 12 residues.

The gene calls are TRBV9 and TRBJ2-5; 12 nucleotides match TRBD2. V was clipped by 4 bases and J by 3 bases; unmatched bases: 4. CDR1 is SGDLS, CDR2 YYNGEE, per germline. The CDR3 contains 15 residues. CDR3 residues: CASSKWTSGEETQYF. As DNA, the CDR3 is TGTGCCAGCAGCAAATGGACTAGCGGGGAAGAGACCCAGTACTTC.

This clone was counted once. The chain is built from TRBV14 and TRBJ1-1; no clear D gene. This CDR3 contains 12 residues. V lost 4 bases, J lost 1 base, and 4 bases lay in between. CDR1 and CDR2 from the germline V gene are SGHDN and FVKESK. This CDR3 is CASSRANTEAFF. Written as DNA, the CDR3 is TGTGCCAGCAGCCGGGCGAACACTGAAGCTTTCTTT.

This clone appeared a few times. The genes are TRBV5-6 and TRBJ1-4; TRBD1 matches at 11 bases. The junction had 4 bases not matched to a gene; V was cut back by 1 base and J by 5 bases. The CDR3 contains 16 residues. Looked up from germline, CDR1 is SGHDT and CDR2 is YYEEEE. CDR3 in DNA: TGTGCCAGCAGCTTGATCCGGACAGGGGGCAATGAAAAACTGTTTTTT. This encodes CASSLIRTGGNEKLFF.

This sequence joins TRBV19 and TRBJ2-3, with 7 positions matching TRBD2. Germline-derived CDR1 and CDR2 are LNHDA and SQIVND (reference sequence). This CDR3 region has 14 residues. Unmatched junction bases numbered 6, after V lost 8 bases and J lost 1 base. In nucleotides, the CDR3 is TGTGCCAGTCAGATAGCGGGTCGCACAGATACGCAGTATTTT. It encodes CASQIAGRTDTQYF.

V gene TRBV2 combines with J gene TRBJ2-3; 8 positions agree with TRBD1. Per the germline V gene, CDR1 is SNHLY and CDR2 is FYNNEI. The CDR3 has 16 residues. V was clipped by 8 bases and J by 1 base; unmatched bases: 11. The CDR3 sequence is CASATNPGQGTDTQYF. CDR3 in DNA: TGTGCCAGCGCGACCAATCCGGGACAGGGCACAGATACGCAGTATTTT.

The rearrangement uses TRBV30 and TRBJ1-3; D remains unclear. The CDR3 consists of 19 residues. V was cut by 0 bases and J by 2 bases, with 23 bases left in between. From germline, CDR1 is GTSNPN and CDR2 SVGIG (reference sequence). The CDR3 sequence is CAWSVWEYHVRFAGNTIYF. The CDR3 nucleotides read TGTGCCTGGAGTGTATGGGAATATCATGTTCGATTCGCTGGAAACACCATATATTTT. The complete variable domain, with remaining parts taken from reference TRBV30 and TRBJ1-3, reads SQTIHQWPATLVQPVGSPLSLECTVEGTSNPNLYWYRQAAGRGLQLLFYSVGIGQISSEVPQNLSASRPQDRQFILSSKKLLLSDSGFYLCAWSVWEYHVRFAGNTIYFGEGSWLTVV.

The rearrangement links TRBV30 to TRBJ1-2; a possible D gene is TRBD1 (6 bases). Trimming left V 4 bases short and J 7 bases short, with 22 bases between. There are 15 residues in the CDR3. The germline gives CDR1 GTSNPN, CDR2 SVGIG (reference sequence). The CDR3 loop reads CAWTNNREGRGGYTF. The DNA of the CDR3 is TGTGCCTGGACTAACAACAGGGAGGGAAGGGGTGGCTACACCTTC.

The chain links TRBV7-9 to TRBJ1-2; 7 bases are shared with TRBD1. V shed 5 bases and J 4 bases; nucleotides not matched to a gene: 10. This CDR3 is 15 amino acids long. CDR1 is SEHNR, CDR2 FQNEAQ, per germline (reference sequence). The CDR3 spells CASSKPTGQSYGYTF. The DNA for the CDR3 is TGTGCCAGCAGCAAACCGACAGGGCAAAGCTATGGCTACACCTTC.

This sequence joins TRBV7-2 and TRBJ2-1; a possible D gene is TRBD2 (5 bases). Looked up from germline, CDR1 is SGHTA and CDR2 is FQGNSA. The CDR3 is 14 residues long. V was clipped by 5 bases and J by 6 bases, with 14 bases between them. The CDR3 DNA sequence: TGTGCCAGCAGCGGGTGGACTTCCCTCAATGAGCAGTTCTTC. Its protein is CASSGWTSLNEQFF.

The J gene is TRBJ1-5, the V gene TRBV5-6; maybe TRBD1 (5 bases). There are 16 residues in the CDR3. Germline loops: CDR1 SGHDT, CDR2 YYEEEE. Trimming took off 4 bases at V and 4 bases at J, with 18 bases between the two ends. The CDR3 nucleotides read TGTGCCAGCAGCCAAGGCGAGGCAGGGCTGAATCAGCCCCAGCATTTT. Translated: CASSQGEAGLNQPQHF.

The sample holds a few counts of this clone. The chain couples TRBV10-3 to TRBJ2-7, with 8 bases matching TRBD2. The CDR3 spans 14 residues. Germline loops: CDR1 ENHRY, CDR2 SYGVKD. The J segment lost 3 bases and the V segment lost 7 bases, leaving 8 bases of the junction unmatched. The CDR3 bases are TGTGCCATCAAACCGGGACTAGATCTCTACGAGCAGTACTTC. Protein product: CAIKPGLDLYEQYF.

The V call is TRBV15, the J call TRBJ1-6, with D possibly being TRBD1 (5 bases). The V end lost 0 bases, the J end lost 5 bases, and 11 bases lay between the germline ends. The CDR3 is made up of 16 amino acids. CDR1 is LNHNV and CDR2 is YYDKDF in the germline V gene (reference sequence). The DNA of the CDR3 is TGTGCCACCAGCAGAGAAGGGGCAAGAGATAATTCACCCCTCCACTTT. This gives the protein CATSREGARDNSPLHF. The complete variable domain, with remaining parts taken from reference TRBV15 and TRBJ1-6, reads DAMVIQNPRYQVTQFGKPVTLSCSQTLNHNVMYWYQQKSSQAPKLLFHYYDKDFNNEADTPDNFQSRRPNTSFCFLDIRSPGLGDTAMYLCATSREGARDNSPLHFGNGTRLTVT.

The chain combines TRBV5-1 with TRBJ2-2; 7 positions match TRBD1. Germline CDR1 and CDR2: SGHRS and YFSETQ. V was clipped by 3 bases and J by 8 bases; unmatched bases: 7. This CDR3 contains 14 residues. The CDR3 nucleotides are TGCGCCAGCAGCTCGGGACAGTTCGCAGGGGAGCTGTTTTTT. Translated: CASSSGQFAGELFF.

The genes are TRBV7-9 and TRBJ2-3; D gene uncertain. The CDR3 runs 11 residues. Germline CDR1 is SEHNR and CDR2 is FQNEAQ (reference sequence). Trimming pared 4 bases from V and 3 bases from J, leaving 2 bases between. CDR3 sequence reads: CASSSTDTQYF. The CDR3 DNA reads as TGTGCCAGCAGCTCAACAGATACGCAGTATTTT. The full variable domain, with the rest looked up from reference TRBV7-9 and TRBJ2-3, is DTGVSQNPRHKITKRGQNVTFRCDPISEHNRLYWYRQTLGQGPEFLTYFQNEAQLEKSRLLSDRFSAERPKGSFSTLEIQRTEQGDSAMYLCASSSTDTQYFGPGTRLTVL.

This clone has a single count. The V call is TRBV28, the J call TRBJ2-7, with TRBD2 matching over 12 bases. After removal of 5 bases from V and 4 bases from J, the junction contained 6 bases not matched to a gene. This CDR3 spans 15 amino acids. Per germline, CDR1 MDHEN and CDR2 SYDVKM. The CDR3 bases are TGTGCCAGCAGTAGCCCGGGACTAGCGGGTTACGAGCAGTACTTC. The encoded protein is CASSSPGLAGYEQYF.